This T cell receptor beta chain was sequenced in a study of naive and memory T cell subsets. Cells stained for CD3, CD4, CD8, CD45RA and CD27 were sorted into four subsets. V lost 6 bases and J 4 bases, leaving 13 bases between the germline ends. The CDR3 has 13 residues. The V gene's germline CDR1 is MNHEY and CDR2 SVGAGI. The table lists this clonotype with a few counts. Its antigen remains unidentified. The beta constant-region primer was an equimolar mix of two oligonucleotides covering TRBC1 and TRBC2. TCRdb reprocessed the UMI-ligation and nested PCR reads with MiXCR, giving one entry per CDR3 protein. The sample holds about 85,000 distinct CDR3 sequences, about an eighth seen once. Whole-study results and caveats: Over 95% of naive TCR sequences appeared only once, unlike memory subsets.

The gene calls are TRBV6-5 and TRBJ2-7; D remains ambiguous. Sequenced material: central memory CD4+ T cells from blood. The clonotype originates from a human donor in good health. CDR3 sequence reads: CASSVGYGYEQYF. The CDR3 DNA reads TGTGCCAGCAGCGTCGGGTACGGGTACGAGCAGTACTTC.